These T cell receptor beta chains were read from a single sample in a study of Graves' ophthalmopathy and Graves' hyperthyroidism. TCRdb reanalysed the multiplex PCR reads using MiXCR and keeps one entry per CDR3 protein. The sample has approximately 160,000 distinct CDR3 sequences; approximately 40% are singletons. Sample: peripheral blood. These receptors came from a man aged 30 to 39 with Graves' ophthalmopathy. Each CDR3 is given with its conserved first and last residue. The D gene is left open where the match is weak. A clone size is listed for some rows: how often the clone was seen (once, few, many), or a class if it is expanded.

D	size	V	J	DNA	CDR3
NA	few	TRBV24-1	TRBJ1-2	TGTGCCACCAGTGATTTCAAAGGCTACACCTTC	CATSDFKGYTF
NA	NA	TRBV12-3/TRBV12-4	TRBJ2-2	TGTGCCAGCAGTCCAACGGGTACCCAAGGGACCGGGGAGCTGTTTTTT	CASSPTGTQGTGELFF
NA	many	TRBV9	TRBJ1-6	TGTGCCAGCAGCGTAGCTCCGGACTCGAATTCACCCCTCCACTTT	CASSVAPDSNSPLHF
NA	once	TRBV11-2	TRBJ1-1	TGTGCCAGCAGCCGGGGACGGCAGAACACTGAAGCTTTCTTT	CASSRGRQNTEAFF
NA	few	TRBV12-3/TRBV12-4	TRBJ1-1	TGTGCCAGCAGTTTAGAAGGGGCTGGAGCTTTCTTT	CASSLEGAGAFF
NA	NA	TRBV28	TRBJ1-2	TGTGCCAGCACCCTAAAGGGGGGCTATGGCTACACCTTC	CASTLKGGYGYTF
TRBD1	few	TRBV12-3/TRBV12-4	TRBJ1-5	TGTGCCAGCAGCCTGACAGGGGAGATCCAGCCCCAGCATTTT	CASSLTGEIQPQHF
NA	many	TRBV5-5	TRBJ1-1	TGTGCCAGCAGCACATTCCAGGGTGAAGCTTTCTTT	CASSTFQGEAFF
NA	many	TRBV30	TRBJ2-5	TGTGCCTGGGCCCGGGGTCTCGCCGGGGAGACCCAGTACTTC	CAWARGLAGETQYF
NA	NA	TRBV7-2	TRBJ2-5	TGTGCCGGCAGCTTGGGGGTTGGGGACCAAGAGACCCAGTACTTC	CAGSLGVGDQETQYF
NA	NA	TRBV5-1	TRBJ1-1	TGCGCCAGCAGCTTCGACGCAACTGAAGGTGTTCCTGAAGCTTTCTTT	CASSFDATEGVPEAFF
NA	many	TRBV13	TRBJ2-7	TGTGCCAGCAGCATCCGGGACACCCCCTACGAGCAGTACTTC	CASSIRDTPYEQYF
NA	NA	TRBV24-1	TRBJ2-7	TGTGCCAGCAGCCCAGCGGCGGCTGCCTCCTACGAGCAGTACTTC	CASSPAAAASYEQYF
TRBD2	many	TRBV28	TRBJ2-7	TGTGCCAGCAGGGTAGCGGGAGGATCCTCCTACGAGCAGTACTTC	CASRVAGGSSYEQYF
NA	NA	TRBV6-1	TRBJ2-7	TGTGCCAGCAGCTCTATTTTCTCCTACGAGCAGTACTTC	CASSSIFSYEQYF
NA	NA	TRBV30	TRBJ1-5	TGTGCCTGGAGAAGACCGGAGGGGTTGGGTCAGCCCCAGCATTTT	CAWRRPEGLGQPQHF
NA	many	TRBV6-2/TRBV6-3	TRBJ2-5	TGTGCCAGCAGTTACGCCGAACTCAGGGTACATCAAGAGACCCAGTACTTC	CASSYAELRVHQETQYF
TRBD1	NA	TRBV5-1	TRBJ2-7	TGCGCCAGCAGCGAGGGGCCCGGGACAGCTTACGAGCAGTACTTC	CASSEGPGTAYEQYF
NA	many	TRBV6-2/TRBV6-3	TRBJ2-7	TGTGCCAGCAGTTACAGGACCACCTACGAGCAGTACTTC	CASSYRTTYEQYF
NA	NA	TRBV24-1	TRBJ2-2	TGTGCCACCAGTGATGTGGACCACACCGGGGAGCTGTTTTTT	CATSDVDHTGELFF
NA	many	TRBV3-1	TRBJ2-2	TGTGCCAGCAGCCAAGAGAGGGACGCGAACACCGGGGAGCTGTTTTTT	CASSQERDANTGELFF
NA	NA	TRBV6-2/TRBV6-3	TRBJ1-5	TGTGCCAGCAGCGACGGTGGGGATAGCAATCAGCCCCAGCATTTT	CASSDGGDSNQPQHF
NA	NA	TRBV6-2/TRBV6-3	TRBJ2-7	TGTGCCACTGCCTTCGGAGGCGAGCAGTACTTC	CATAFGGEQYF
TRBD1	many	TRBV27	TRBJ1-2	TGTGCCAGCACGTACCGAGGGACAGCTAAGTATTCGAATGGCTACACCTTC	CASTYRGTAKYSNGYTF
NA	many	TRBV30	TRBJ1-2	TGTGCCTGGGAGAATTGGGCCGGTGCTAACTATGGCTACACCTTC	CAWENWAGANYGYTF
NA	many	TRBV4-1	TRBJ2-6	TGCGCCAGCAGCCAAGGAGTTACCCCGGGTCGAGCTTTAGCCAACGTCCTGACTTTC	CASSQGVTPGRALANVLTF
NA	many	TRBV20-1	TRBJ2-5	TGCAGTGCCCTCCAAGAGACCCAGTACTTC	CSALQETQYF
TRBD2	many	TRBV6-2/TRBV6-3	TRBJ2-2	TGTGCCAGCAGTTATTCCACTAGCGGGAGTTTCACCGGGGAGCTGTTTTTT	CASSYSTSGSFTGELFF
NA	many	TRBV11-3	TRBJ2-5	TGTGCCAGCAGCTTAGGCGTCAGACTAGGGGGAGAGACCCAGTACTTC	CASSLGVRLGGETQYF
TRBD2	NA	TRBV20-1	TRBJ2-7	TGCAGTGCTAGAGATTTGGCTAGCGGGAGGAGCTCCTACGAGCAGTACTTC	CSARDLASGRSSYEQYF
NA	many	TRBV6-2/TRBV6-3	TRBJ1-3	TGTGCCAGCAGTCCCTACGACAAAGGTATCTCTGGAAACACCATATATTTT	CASSPYDKGISGNTIYF
TRBD1	once	TRBV6-1	TRBJ1-1	TGTGCCAGCAAGATAGACAGGGGGACAACTGAAGCTTTCTTT	CASKIDRGTTEAFF
NA	many	TRBV7-8	TRBJ2-7	TGTGCCAGCAGCTTAGGGCGCAGGGCGAGCTACGAGCAGTACTTC	CASSLGRRASYEQYF
TRBD2	medium-sized	TRBV7-2	TRBJ2-7	TGTGCCAGCAGCTACGGACTAGCGGGGGCTTACGAGCAGTACTTC	CASSYGLAGAYEQYF
NA	NA	TRBV11-2	TRBJ1-6	TGTGCCAGCGAAGGACAGCCTAATTCACCCCTCCACTTT	CASEGQPNSPLHF
NA	NA	TRBV20-1	TRBJ2-5	TGCAGTGCTAGAAGGGATTCTGGGGAGACCCAGTACTTC	CSARRDSGETQYF
NA	many	TRBV10-3	TRBJ1-1	TGTGCCATCAGTGCTGCTGGACGGAGGAACACTGAAGCTTTCTTT	CAISAAGRRNTEAFF
NA	few	TRBV27	TRBJ1-1	TGTGCCAGCAGTTTATTAGGGGGGAACACTGAAGCTTTCTTT	CASSLLGGNTEAFF
TRBD2	NA	TRBV11-2	TRBJ2-5	TGTGCCAGCAGCTTAAGTTTTCTAGCGGAACCCCAAGAGACCCAGTACTTC	CASSLSFLAEPQETQYF
TRBD1	many	TRBV2	TRBJ2-7	TGTGCCAGCAGTGAAGCGGACAGGGCTGGTGAGCAGTACTTC	CASSEADRAGEQYF
TRBD2	NA	TRBV10-3	TRBJ2-5	TGTGCCATCAGTGATCTTGCGGGGGGACAAGAGACCCAGTACTTC	CAISDLAGGQETQYF
NA	many	TRBV11-1	TRBJ2-5	TGTGCCAGCAGCTCAACCGGGACTGCGGACTACTTC	CASSSTGTADYF
NA	many	TRBV24-1	TRBJ2-5	TGTGCCACCGCGGCAGAGCAAGAGACCCAGTACTTC	CATAAEQETQYF
NA	many	TRBV12-3/TRBV12-4	TRBJ2-4	TGTGCCAGCAGTTTGGGGGGAACCAAAAACATTCAGTACTTC	CASSLGGTKNIQYF
NA	many	TRBV27	TRBJ2-5	TGTGCCAGCAGCCCACGACTTCAAGAGACCCAGTACTTC	CASSPRLQETQYF
NA	many	TRBV12-3/TRBV12-4	TRBJ1-2	TGTGCCAGCAGTCTGACACCCTGGGATGGCTACACCTTC	CASSLTPWDGYTF
NA	many	TRBV7-2	TRBJ2-7	TGTGCCAGCAGGGAGGGAGGGGGCTACGAGCAGTACTTC	CASREGGGYEQYF
NA	NA	TRBV7-2	TRBJ1-6	TGTGCCAGCAGTCAAAGGGGGTTTGGGAATTCACCCCTCCACTTT	CASSQRGFGNSPLHF
NA	many	TRBV6-5	TRBJ2-7	TGTGCCCTCCGGGACACTACGTACGAGCAGTACTTC	CALRDTTYEQYF
TRBD2	many	TRBV2	TRBJ2-2	TGTGCCAGCATCCCGGGACTAGCGGGAGGGAACACCGGGGAGCTGTTTTTT	CASIPGLAGGNTGELFF
NA	NA	TRBV28	TRBJ1-1	TGTGCCAGCAGATTCCGGGGGGCGCGGAGCACTGAAGCTTTCTTT	CASRFRGARSTEAFF
TRBD1	many	TRBV11-2	TRBJ1-3	TGTGCCAGCAGCTTAGAAGGTGCAGGGGGTTACACCATATATTTT	CASSLEGAGGYTIYF
NA	few	TRBV7-2	TRBJ2-5	TGTGCCAGCAGCTTTAGACACGGCCAAGAGACCCAGTACTTC	CASSFRHGQETQYF
TRBD2	NA	TRBV6-1	TRBJ2-2	TGTGCCAGCACCCCGACTAGCGCGCCTCTTACCGGGGAGCTGTTTTTT	CASTPTSAPLTGELFF
TRBD1	NA	TRBV6-2/TRBV6-3	TRBJ2-7	TGTGCCAGCAGTTACCCGGGGACAGGAGCGGTGGTCGAGCAGTACTTC	CASSYPGTGAVVEQYF